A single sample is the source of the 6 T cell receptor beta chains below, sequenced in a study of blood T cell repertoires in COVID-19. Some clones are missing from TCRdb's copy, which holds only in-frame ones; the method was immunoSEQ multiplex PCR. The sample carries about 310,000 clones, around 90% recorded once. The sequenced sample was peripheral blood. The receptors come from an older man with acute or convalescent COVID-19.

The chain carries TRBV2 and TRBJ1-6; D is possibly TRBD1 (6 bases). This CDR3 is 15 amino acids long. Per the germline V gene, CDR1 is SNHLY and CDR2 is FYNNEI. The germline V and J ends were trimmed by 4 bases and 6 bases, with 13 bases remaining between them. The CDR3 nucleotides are TGTGCCAGCAGTGCCTATACAGGGTCTAATTCACCCCTCCACTTT. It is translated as CASSAYTGSNSPLHF.

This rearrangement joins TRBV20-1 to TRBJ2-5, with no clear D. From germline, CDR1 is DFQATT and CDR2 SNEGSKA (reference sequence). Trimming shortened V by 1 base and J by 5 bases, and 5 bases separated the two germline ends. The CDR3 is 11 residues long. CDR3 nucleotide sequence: TGCAGTGCTAGAGTAGATGAGACCCAGTACTTC. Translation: CSARVDETQYF.

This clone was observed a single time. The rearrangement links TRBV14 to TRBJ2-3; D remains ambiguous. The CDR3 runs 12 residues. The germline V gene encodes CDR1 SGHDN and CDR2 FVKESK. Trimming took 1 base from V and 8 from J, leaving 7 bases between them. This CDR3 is CASSQVSGTQYF. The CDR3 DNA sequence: TGTGCCAGCAGCCAAGTTTCGGGTACGCAGTATTTT.

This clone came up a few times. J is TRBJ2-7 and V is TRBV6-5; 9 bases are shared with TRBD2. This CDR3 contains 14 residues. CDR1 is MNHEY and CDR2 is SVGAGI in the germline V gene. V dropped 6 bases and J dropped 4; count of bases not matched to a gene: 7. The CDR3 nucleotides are TGTGCCAGCAGACGGGGACTAGCTGATTACGAGCAGTACTTC. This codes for CASRRGLADYEQYF.

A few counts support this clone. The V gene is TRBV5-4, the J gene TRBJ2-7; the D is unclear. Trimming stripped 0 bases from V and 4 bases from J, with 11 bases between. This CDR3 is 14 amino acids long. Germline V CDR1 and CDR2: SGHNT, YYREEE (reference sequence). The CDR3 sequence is CASSLDFASYEQYF. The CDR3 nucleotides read TGTGCCAGCAGCTTGGACTTTGCTTCTTACGAGCAGTACTTC.

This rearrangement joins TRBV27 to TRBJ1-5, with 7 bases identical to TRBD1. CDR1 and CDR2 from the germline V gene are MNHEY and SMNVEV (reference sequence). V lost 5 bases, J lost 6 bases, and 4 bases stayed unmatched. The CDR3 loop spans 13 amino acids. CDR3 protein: CASSITGVQPQHF. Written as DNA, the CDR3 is TGTGCCAGCAGTATAACAGGGGTTCAGCCCCAGCATTTT.